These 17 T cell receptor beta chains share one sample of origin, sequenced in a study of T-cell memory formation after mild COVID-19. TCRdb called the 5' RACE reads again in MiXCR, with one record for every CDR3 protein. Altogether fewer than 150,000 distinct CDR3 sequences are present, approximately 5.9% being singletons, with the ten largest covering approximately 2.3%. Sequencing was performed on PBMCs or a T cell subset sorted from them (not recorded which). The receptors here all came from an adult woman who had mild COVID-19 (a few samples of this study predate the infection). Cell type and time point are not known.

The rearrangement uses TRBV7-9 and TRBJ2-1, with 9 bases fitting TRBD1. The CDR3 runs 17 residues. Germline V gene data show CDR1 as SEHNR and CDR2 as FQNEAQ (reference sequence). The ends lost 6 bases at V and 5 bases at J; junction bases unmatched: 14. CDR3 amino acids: CASRSRVRDREDNEQFF. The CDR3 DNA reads TGTGCCAGCAGATCCCGGGTCAGGGACAGGGAAGACAATGAGCAGTTCTTC.

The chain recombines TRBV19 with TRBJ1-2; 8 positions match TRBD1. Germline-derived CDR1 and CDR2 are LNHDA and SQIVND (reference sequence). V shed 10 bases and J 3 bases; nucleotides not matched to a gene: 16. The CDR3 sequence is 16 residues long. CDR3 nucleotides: TGTGCCACCTCACCGGGACAGGTGCCTTCGTACTATGGCTACACCTTC. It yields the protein CATSPGQVPSYYGYTF.

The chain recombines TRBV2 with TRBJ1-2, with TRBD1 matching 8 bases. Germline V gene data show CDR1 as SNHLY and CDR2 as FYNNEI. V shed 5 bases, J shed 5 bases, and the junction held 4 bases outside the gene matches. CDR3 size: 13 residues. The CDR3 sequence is CASSRTGKYGYTF. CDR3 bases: TGTGCCAGCAGTCGGACAGGGAAATATGGCTACACCTTC. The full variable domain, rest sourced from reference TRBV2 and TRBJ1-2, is EPEVTQTPSHQVTQMGQEVILRCVPISNHLYFYWYRQILGQKVEFLVSFYNNEISEKSEIFDDQFSVERPDGSNFTLKIRSTKLEDSAMYFCASSRTGKYGYTFGSGTRLTVV.

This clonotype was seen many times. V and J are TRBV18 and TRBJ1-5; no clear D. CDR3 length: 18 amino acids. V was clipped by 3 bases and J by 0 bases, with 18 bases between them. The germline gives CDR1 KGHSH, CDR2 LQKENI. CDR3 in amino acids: CASSPFGMSDNSNQPQHF. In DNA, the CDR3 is TGTGCCAGCTCACCCTTCGGGATGTCCGATAATAGCAATCAGCCCCAGCATTTT. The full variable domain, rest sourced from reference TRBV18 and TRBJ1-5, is NAGVMQNPRHLVRRRGQEARLRCSPMKGHSHVYWYRQLPEEGLKFMVYLQKENIIDESGMPKERFSAEFPKEGPSILRIQQVVRGDSAAYFCASSPFGMSDNSNQPQHFGDGTRLSIL.

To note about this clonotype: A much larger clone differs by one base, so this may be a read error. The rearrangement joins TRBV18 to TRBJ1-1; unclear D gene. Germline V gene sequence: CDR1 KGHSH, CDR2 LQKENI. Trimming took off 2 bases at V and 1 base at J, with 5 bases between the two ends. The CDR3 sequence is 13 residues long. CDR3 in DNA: TGTGCCAGCTCACCAGTACAGAACACTGAAGCTTTCTTT. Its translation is CASSPVQNTEAFF.

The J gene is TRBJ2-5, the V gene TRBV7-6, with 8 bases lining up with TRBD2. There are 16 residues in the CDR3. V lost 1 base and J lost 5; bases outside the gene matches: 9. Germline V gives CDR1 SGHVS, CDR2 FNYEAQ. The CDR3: CASSLVPRGGRETQYF. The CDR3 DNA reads TGTGCCAGCAGCTTAGTCCCCCGGGGGGGTCGGGAGACCCAGTACTTC.

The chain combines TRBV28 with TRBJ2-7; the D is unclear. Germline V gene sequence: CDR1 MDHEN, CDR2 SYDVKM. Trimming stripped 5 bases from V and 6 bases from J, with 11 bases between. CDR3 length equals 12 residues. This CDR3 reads CASSPPRREQYF. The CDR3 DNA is TGTGCCAGCAGTCCTCCCCGCCGCGAGCAGTACTTC.

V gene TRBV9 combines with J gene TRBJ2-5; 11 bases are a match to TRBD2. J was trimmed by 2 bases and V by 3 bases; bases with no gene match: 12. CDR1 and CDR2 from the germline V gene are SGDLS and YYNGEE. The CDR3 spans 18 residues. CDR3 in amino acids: CASSAEVLAGGHQETQYF. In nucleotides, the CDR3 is TGTGCCAGCAGCGCCGAGGTGCTAGCGGGGGGACATCAAGAGACCCAGTACTTC.

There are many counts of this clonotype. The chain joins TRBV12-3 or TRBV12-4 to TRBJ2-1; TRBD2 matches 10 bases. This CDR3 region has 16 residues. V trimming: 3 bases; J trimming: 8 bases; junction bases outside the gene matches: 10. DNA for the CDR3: TGTGCCAGCAGTTTGAGAGCGGGGGGGCCGAGGGATGAGCAGTTCTTC. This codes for CASSLRAGGPRDEQFF.

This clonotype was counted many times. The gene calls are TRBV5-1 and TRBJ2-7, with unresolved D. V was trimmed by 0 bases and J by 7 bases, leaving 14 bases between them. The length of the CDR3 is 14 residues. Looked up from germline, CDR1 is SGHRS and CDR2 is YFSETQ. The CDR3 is CASSLDMALGEQYF. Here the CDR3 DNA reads TGCGCCAGCAGCTTGGACATGGCGCTAGGGGAGCAGTACTTC.

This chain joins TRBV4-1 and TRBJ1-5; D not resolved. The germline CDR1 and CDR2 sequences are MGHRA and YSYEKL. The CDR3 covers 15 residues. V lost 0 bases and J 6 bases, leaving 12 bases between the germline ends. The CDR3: CASSQDTGSGQPQHF. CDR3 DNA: TGCGCCAGCAGCCAAGATACTGGGAGTGGTCAGCCCCAGCATTTT.

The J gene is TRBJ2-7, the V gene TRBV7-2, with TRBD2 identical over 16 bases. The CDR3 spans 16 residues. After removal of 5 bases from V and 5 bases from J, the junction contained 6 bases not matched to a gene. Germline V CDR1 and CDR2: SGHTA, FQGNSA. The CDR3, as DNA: TGTGCCAGCAGCGGGGGGACTAGCGGGAGGGGGCACGAGCAGTACTTC. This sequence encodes CASSGGTSGRGHEQYF.

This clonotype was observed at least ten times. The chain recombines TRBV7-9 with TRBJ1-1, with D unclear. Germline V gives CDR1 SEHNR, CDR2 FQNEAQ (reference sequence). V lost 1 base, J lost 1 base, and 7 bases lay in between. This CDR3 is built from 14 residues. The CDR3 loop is CASSLDRPNTEAFF. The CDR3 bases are TGTGCCAGCAGCTTAGACCGTCCGAACACTGAAGCTTTCTTT. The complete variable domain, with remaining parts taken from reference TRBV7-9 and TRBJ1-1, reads DTGVSQNPRHKITKRGQNVTFRCDPISEHNRLYWYRQTLGQGPEFLTYFQNEAQLEKSRLLSDRFSAERPKGSFSTLEIQRTEQGDSAMYLCASSLDRPNTEAFFGQGTRLTVV.

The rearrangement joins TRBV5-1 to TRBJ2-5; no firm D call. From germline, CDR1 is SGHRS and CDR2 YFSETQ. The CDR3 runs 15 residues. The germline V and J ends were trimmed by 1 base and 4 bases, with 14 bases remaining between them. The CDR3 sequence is CASSLSQFPSETQYF. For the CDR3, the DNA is TGCGCCAGCAGCTTGTCACAGTTCCCATCAGAGACCCAGTACTTC.

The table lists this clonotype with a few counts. The CDR3 loop is CASSLEVRRAFSYNEQFF. The CDR3 DNA follows: TGCGCCAGCAGCTTGGAGGTTAGGAGAGCCTTCTCCTACAATGAGCAGTTCTTC. The chain has TRBV5-1 and TRBJ2-1; D is unclear. In germline, CDR1 is SGHRS, CDR2 YFSETQ. V lost 0 bases and J 0 bases, leaving 16 bases between the germline ends. The CDR3 covers 18 residues.

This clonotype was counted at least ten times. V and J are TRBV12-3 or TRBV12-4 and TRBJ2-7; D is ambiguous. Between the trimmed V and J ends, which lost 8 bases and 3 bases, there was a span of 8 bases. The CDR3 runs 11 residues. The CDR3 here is CASGTSYEQYF. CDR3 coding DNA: TGTGCCAGCGGTACGAGCTACGAGCAGTACTTC.

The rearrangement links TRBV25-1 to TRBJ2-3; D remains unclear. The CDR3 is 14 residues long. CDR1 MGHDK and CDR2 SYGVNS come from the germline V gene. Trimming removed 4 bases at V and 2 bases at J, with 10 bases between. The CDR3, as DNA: TGTGCCAGCAGTGCGAGTTTCCTCACAGATACGCAGTATTTT. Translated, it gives CASSASFLTDTQYF.